The 28 T cell receptor beta chains below come from one sample, sequenced in a study of CD8 T cell repertoires and HIV-1 epitope variants. Measured with immunoSEQ multiplex PCR; TCRdb has only the in-frame clones, and not every one. The sample has 5,800 or so clones; 65% to 70% are singletons. These receptors are not linked to any known antigen. The sample was cultured CD8+ T cells derived from PBMCs. The receptors shown here come from a male donor with HIV.

This chain uses TRBV10-1 with TRBJ2-7; no reliable D call. Trimming removed 5 bases at V and 2 bases at J, with 13 bases between. Germline V gene lookup returns CDR1 WNHNN and CDR2 SYGVQD (reference sequence). This CDR3 comprises 14 residues. CDR3 DNA sequence: TGCGCCAGCAGTCCCGAGGACGATCCCTACGAGCAGTACTTC. It yields the protein CASSPEDDPYEQYF.

This clone was detected only once. The CDR3 region is CASSSRTGRLTEAFF. The DNA for the CDR3 is TGTGCCAGTAGTTCCAGGACAGGGCGTCTAACTGAAGCTTTCTTT. The chain is built from TRBV19 and TRBJ1-1; 8 bases fit TRBD1. CDR3 length equals 15 residues. J gave up 5 bases and V 5 bases, and 10 bases lay outside the gene matches. Germline V gene data show CDR1 as LNHDA and CDR2 as SQIVND (reference sequence). The full variable domain, rest sourced from reference TRBV19 and TRBJ1-1, is DGGITQSPKYLFRKEGQNVTLSCEQNLNHDAMYWYRQDPGQGLRLIYYSQIVNDFQKGDIAEGYSVSREKKESFPLTVTSAQKNPTAFYLCASSSRTGRLTEAFFGQGTRLTVV.

The rearrangement joins TRBV7-9 to TRBJ2-1, with 10 bases that match TRBD1. V was clipped by 5 bases and J by 5 bases; unmatched bases: 12. The CDR3 is 17 residues long. The germline V gene has CDR1 SEHNR and CDR2 FQNEAQ (reference sequence). The CDR3 region is CASSHLTGGAPDNEQFF. The CDR3 nucleotides are TGTGCCAGCAGCCATTTGACAGGGGGCGCACCGGACAATGAGCAGTTCTTC. Supplemented by reference TRBV7-9 and TRBJ2-1, the full variable domain reads DTGVSQNPRHKITKRGQNVTFRCDPISEHNRLYWYRQTLGQGPEFLTYFQNEAQLEKSRLLSDRFSAERPKGSFSTLEIQRTEQGDSAMYLCASSHLTGGAPDNEQFFGPGTRLTVL.

This clone has a handful of counts. This rearrangement joins TRBV28 to TRBJ2-5; no reliable D call. Germline assignment: CDR1 MDHEN and CDR2 SYDVKM. The CDR3 spans 12 residues. V lost 6 bases to trimming and J lost 5 bases, with 10 bases between them. For the CDR3, the DNA is TGTGCCAGCAGCACCAGTCAGGAGACCCAGTACTTC. It specifies CASSTSQETQYF.

This sequence joins TRBV7-2 and TRBJ2-4; D is perhaps TRBD1 (6 bases). The germline V gene has CDR1 SGHTA and CDR2 FQGNSA. This CDR3 has 15 residues. V lost 1 base and J lost 4, with 11 bases in between. CDR3: CASSLEQGRKNIQYF. The CDR3 bases are TGTGCCAGCAGCTTAGAACAGGGAAGGAAAAACATTCAGTACTTC.

The chain carries TRBV9 and TRBJ1-5, with TRBD1 matching over 7 bases. CDR3 length equals 14 residues. Per the germline V gene, CDR1 is SGDLS and CDR2 is YYNGEE. Unmatched junction bases numbered 5, after V lost 3 bases and J lost 5 bases. This chain's CDR3 is CASSEGTEDQPQHF. The CDR3 region has the DNA TGTGCCAGCAGCGAAGGGACAGAGGATCAGCCCCAGCATTTT.

The chain links TRBV5-6 to TRBJ1-1; D is unclear. V lost 4 bases and J 8 bases, leaving 15 bases between the germline ends. This CDR3 region has 13 residues. Germline CDR1 SGHDT, CDR2 YYEEEE. The DNA of the CDR3 is TGTGCCAGCAGCGGGAATGGGGAAAGCGAAGCTTTCTTT. Amino acid sequence: CASSGNGESEAFF.

The genes are TRBV27 and TRBJ2-1; D assignment may be TRBD1 or TRBD2 (5 bases each). The CDR3 consists of 12 residues. Germline values: CDR1 MNHEY, CDR2 SMNVEV (reference sequence). Trimming cost V 3 bases and J 13 bases, with 13 bases left between them. The CDR3 nucleotides read TGTGCCAGCAGTTTCGGGGCGAGAGAACAGTTCTTC. Translating it yields CASSFGAREQFF.

The genes are TRBV6-1 and TRBJ2-3, with TRBD2 matching over 7 bases. V trimming: 8 bases; J trimming: 2 bases; junction bases outside the gene matches: 10. CDR3 length: 15 residues. Germline V lookup: CDR1 MNHNS, CDR2 SASEGT. Here the CDR3 reads CASPSGEAYTDTQYF. CDR3 bases: TGTGCCAGCCCGAGCGGGGAGGCCTACACAGATACGCAGTATTTT.

This clone was detected only a few times. This chain joins TRBV13 and TRBJ1-1, with 12 bases aligning to TRBD1. CDR1 and CDR2 (germline): PRHDT, FYEKMQ (reference sequence). Trimming removed 4 bases from V and 4 bases from J; junction bases left unmatched: 4. The CDR3 consists of 15 residues. CDR3 loop: CASSSGQGAGTEAFF. For the CDR3, the DNA is TGTGCCAGCAGCTCGGGACAGGGGGCGGGCACTGAAGCTTTCTTT.

The genes are TRBV5-4 and TRBJ2-7, with D tentatively TRBD1 (6 bases). V lost 4 bases, J lost 2 bases, and 10 bases lay in between. Germline-derived CDR1 and CDR2 are SGHNT and YYREEE (reference sequence). The CDR3 runs to 13 residues. The chain's CDR3 is CASSLWDTYEQYF. The CDR3 coding sequence is TGTGCCAGCAGCCTTTGGGACACCTACGAGCAGTACTTC.

J is TRBJ2-7 and V is TRBV7-2; 11 bases align to TRBD2. The CDR3 length is 16 residues. J was trimmed by 4 bases and V by 4 bases; bases with no gene match: 9. Germline lookup yields CDR1 SGHTA and CDR2 FQGNSA. For the CDR3, the DNA is TGTGCCAGCAGCTCCCGTACTAGCGGGAGTATTTACGAGCAGTACTTC. It codes for CASSSRTSGSIYEQYF.

The chain has TRBV7-9 and TRBJ1-1; D gene uncertain. CDR3 length equals 12 residues. With 7 bases removed from V and 3 bases from J, the gap between germline ends came to 9 bases. Germline loops: CDR1 SEHNR, CDR2 FQNEAQ (reference sequence). The CDR3 DNA reads as TGTGCCAGCATCCACGAGGACACTGAAGCTTTCTTT. Translated: CASIHEDTEAFF. The entire variable domain, with the rest obtained from reference TRBV7-9 and TRBJ1-1, is as follows: DTGVSQNPRHKITKRGQNVTFRCDPISEHNRLYWYRQTLGQGPEFLTYFQNEAQLEKSRLLSDRFSAERPKGSFSTLEIQRTEQGDSAMYLCASIHEDTEAFFGQGTRLTVV.

This chain connects TRBV28 to TRBJ2-7; no reliable D call. V shed 4 bases and J shed 6 bases, with 7 bases lying between them. CDR1 and CDR2 from the germline V gene are MDHEN and SYDVKM. CDR3 size: 11 residues. The DNA for the CDR3 is TGTGCCAGCAGTTCCATCATCGAGCAGTACTTC. It is translated as CASSSIIEQYF.

This clone was observed a handful of times. The chain recombines TRBV21-1 with TRBJ1-1; TRBD1 was called by the table and not checked on the DNA. TRBV21-1 constitutes a pseudogene. This CDR3 region has 21 residues. CDR3 DNA: TGTGCCAGCAGGATACAAAGGAGGGGACAGGTGCCATCCAGAGCGAACACTGAAGCTTTCTTT. Amino acids: CASRIQRRGQVPSRANTEAFF.

The sample holds one count of this clone. The chain is built from TRBV7-9 and TRBJ2-3; D is possibly TRBD1 (5 bases). V shed 5 bases and J shed 1 base, with 16 bases lying between them. CDR1 is SEHNR and CDR2 is FQNEAQ in the germline V gene (reference sequence). This CDR3 has 16 residues. CDR3 coding DNA: TGTGCCAGCAGCCCCGCAGGGTCCTCACGCACAGATACGCAGTATTTT. It yields the protein CASSPAGSSRTDTQYF.

Only a few counts were recorded for this clone. This chain connects TRBV19 to TRBJ2-7, with 9 positions matching TRBD1. With 4 bases clipped from V and 6 bases from J, the junction kept 7 bases outside the gene matches. This CDR3 contains 14 residues. CDR1 LNHDA and CDR2 SQIVND come from the germline V gene (reference sequence). Written as DNA, the CDR3 is TGTGCCAGTAGTAGAGGGACAGGGCCTGGCGAGCAGTACTTC. Its translation is CASSRGTGPGEQYF.

The V gene is TRBV2, the J gene TRBJ2-2, with TRBD1 matching over 7 bases. Trimming cost V 8 bases and J 0 bases; bases outside gene matches: 3. This CDR3 region has 14 residues. Germline V lookup: CDR1 SNHLY, CDR2 FYNNEI. The CDR3 bases are TGTGCCAGCCAGGGACAGACGAACACCGGGGAGCTGTTTTTT. Its protein is CASQGQTNTGELFF.

This clone was seen only a few times. The gene calls are TRBV29-1 and TRBJ1-6; 9 bases match TRBD1. Looked up from germline, CDR1 is SQVTM and CDR2 is ANQGSEA. V shed 6 bases and J 7 bases; nucleotides not matched to a gene: 4. This CDR3 is 13 amino acids long. CDR3 in DNA: TGCAGCGTGCGGGACAGGGACAATTCACCCCTCCACTTT. As protein: CSVRDRDNSPLHF.

V usage is TRBV19 and J usage is TRBJ2-2, with D possibly matching TRBD2 (6 bases). Looked up from germline, CDR1 is LNHDA and CDR2 is SQIVND (reference sequence). The germline V and J ends were trimmed by 10 bases and 6 bases, with 12 bases remaining between them. CDR3 length equals 12 residues. CDR3 nucleotides: TGTGCCACTACCTGGGGGGCCGGGGAGCTGTTTTTT. Its translation is CATTWGAGELFF.

The CDR3 loop reads CASSPGGTEAFF. CDR3 in DNA: TGTGCCAGCAGTCCTGGGGGGACTGAAGCTTTCTTT. The rearrangement uses TRBV27 and TRBJ1-1, with D possibly being TRBD1 (5 bases). The germline CDR1 and CDR2 sequences are MNHEY and SMNVEV (reference sequence). This CDR3 region has 12 residues. Trimming stripped 5 bases from V and 5 bases from J, with 9 bases between.

J is TRBJ2-1 and V is TRBV9; 8 bases are shared with TRBD2. The CDR3 consists of 15 residues. V trimming: 0 bases; J trimming: 9 bases; junction bases outside the gene matches: 8. The V gene's germline CDR1 is SGDLS and CDR2 YYNGEE. The CDR3 here is CASSVEGGRRGEQFF. The DNA of the CDR3 is TGTGCCAGCAGCGTAGAGGGCGGGAGGAGGGGTGAGCAGTTCTTC.

The chain employs TRBV27 and TRBJ2-3; 7 nucleotides agree with TRBD1. This CDR3 comprises 16 residues. Trimming at V came to 6 bases and at J to 3 bases, leaving 12 bases not matched to a gene. Per germline, CDR1 MNHEY and CDR2 SMNVEV (reference sequence). CDR3 region: CASRPPTGRGTDTQYF. The CDR3 nucleotides read TGTGCCAGCAGGCCCCCGACAGGGAGAGGTACAGATACGCAGTATTTT.

This chain links TRBV4-3 with TRBJ2-3; a possible D gene is TRBD2 (7 bases). V lost 4 bases to trimming and J lost 4 bases, with 24 bases between them. The CDR3 is 18 residues long. Germline assignment: CDR1 LGHNA and CDR2 YSLEER. The CDR3: CASSPRGGTPAGADTQYF. CDR3 nucleotides: TGCGCCAGCAGCCCAAGGGGGGGGACTCCCGCCGGTGCAGATACGCAGTATTTT.

V is TRBV28 and J is TRBJ1-2; D is unclear. The CDR3 sequence is 14 residues long. Trimming took off 3 bases at V and 0 bases at J, with 8 bases between the two ends. Germline V gene lookup returns CDR1 MDHEN and CDR2 SYDVKM. CDR3 in DNA: TGTGCCAGCAGTTTTGAGCTCGCTAACTATGGCTACACCTTC. Protein: CASSFELANYGYTF.

This clone was observed a handful of times. The chain recombines TRBV27 with TRBJ1-3, with D uncertain. Germline lookup yields CDR1 MNHEY and CDR2 SMNVEV (reference sequence). The CDR3 covers 15 residues. Trimming took 9 bases from V and 4 from J, leaving 19 bases between them. In nucleotides, the CDR3 is TGTGCCAGTTCTACTTCAGGTTCCGTCGGAAACACCATATATTTT. Translating it yields CASSTSGSVGNTIYF.

The chain carries TRBV9 and TRBJ2-7; D is perhaps TRBD1 or TRBD2 (5 bases each). The CDR3 length is 12 residues. Germline CDR1 is SGDLS and CDR2 is YYNGEE. Trimming left V 3 bases short and J 6 bases short, with 10 bases between. The CDR3 reads CASSGDGAEQYF. The CDR3, as DNA: TGTGCCAGCAGCGGGGACGGTGCCGAGCAGTACTTC.

The chain is built from TRBV29-1 and TRBJ1-2; D is unresolved. CDR1 and CDR2 (germline): SQVTM, ANQGSEA. V gave up 6 bases and J gave up 1 base, with 18 bases separating them. The length of the CDR3 is 15 residues. CDR3 loop: CSVGGLTGVNYGYTF. CDR3 bases: TGCAGCGTCGGTGGTCTGACTGGGGTTAACTATGGCTACACCTTC.